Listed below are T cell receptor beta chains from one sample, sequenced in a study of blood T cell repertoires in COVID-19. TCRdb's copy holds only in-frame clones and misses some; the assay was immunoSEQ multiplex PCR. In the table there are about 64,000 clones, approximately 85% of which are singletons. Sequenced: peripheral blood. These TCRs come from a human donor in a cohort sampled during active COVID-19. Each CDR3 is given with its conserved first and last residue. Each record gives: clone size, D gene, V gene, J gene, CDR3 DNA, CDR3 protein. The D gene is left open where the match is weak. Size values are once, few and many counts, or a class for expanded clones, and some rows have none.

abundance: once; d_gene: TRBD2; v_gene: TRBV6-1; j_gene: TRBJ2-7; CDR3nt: TGTGCCAGCAGTGAAAGTGGGGGGGTTTCTGACTACGAGCAGTACTTC; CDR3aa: CASSESGGVSDYEQYF
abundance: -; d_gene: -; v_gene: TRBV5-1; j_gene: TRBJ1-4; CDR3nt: TGCGCCAGCAGCTTGGAAGCCGCAACTAATGAAAAACTGTTTTTT; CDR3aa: CASSLEAATNEKLFF
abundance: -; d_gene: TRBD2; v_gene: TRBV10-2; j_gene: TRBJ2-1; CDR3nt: TGCGCCAGCGGCACCACGAGCGGGGGGCACTATGAGCAGTTCTTC; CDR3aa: CASGTTSGGHYEQFF
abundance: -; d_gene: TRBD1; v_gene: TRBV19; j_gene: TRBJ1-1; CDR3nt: TGTGCCAGTAGTATGTCGCCGGGACAGGGGTACACTGAAGCTTTCTTT; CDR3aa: CASSMSPGQGYTEAFF
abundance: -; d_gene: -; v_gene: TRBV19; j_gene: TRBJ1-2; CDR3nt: TGTGCCAGTAGTAGGGGGACACCTCTCGGCTATGGCTACACCTTC; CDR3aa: CASSRGTPLGYGYTF
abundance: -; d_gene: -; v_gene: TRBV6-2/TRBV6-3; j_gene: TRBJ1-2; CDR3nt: TGTGCCAGCAGTTACAGAACTTCTGGACAGATCGTTAGCTATGGCTACACCTTC; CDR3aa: CASSYRTSGQIVSYGYTF
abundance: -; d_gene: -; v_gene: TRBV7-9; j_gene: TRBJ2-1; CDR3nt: TGTGCCAGCAGCTTAGGGCAGAACAATGAGCAGTTCTTC; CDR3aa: CASSLGQNNEQFF
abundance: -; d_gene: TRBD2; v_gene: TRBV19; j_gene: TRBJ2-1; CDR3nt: TGTGCCAGTAGTCCGGAGAAAGCGGGGGGCCTCACGCAGTTCTTC; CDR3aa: CASSPEKAGGLTQFF
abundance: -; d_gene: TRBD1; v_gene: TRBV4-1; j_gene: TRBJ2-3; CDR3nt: TGCGCCAGCAGCCCAGGGACAGGAGAAAGAGATACGCAGTATTTT; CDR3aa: CASSPGTGERDTQYF
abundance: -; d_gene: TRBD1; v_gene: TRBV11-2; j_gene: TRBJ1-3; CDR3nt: TGTGCCAGCAGCCTTACAGGGGTTGGAAACACCATATATTTT; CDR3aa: CASSLTGVGNTIYF
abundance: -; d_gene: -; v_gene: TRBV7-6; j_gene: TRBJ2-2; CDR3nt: TGTGCCAGCAGTTCGCAGGTCAACACCGGGGAGCTGTTTTTT; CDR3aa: CASSSQVNTGELFF
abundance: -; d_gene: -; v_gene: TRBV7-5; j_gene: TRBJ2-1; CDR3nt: TGTGTCAGAAGCCAACGCCTGGACAGGCCCTACAATGAGCAGTTCTTC; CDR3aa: CVRSQRLDRPYNEQFF
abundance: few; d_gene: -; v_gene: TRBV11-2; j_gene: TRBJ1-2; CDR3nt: TGTGCCAGCAGCTTAGCGGGAGGGAGGGTCGATGGCTACACCTTC; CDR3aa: CASSLAGGRVDGYTF
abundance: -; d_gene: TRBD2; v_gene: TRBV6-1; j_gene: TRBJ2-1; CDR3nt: TGTGCCAGCAGTGAAACGGGACTAGATCAGGTTGAGCAGTTCTTC; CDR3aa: CASSETGLDQVEQFF